This T cell receptor beta chain was recorded in a study of blood T cell repertoires in COVID-19. Study background: Spain, Italy and the United States supplied samples that represented acute and convalescent COVID-19.

In the authors' workflow: Nucleated cell number was recorded as an estimate derived from reference gene primer amplification. Only in-frame clones appear in the TCRdb table, and some are missing; sequencing was by immunoSEQ multiplex PCR. V, J and clone size are taken as reported in that table, and D and trimming were inferred from the DNA itself. The repertoire holds roughly 260,000 clones, with over 75% as singletons. The V gene's germline CDR1 is SQVTM and CDR2 ANQGSEA. CDR3 length equals 15 residues. V was clipped by 3 bases and J by 1 base; unmatched bases: 5. This receptor was identified in a woman between 50 and 59 years old with acute or convalescent COVID-19. The sample taken for sequencing was peripheral blood. The chain employs TRBV29-1 and TRBJ2-3; TRBD2 matches at 9 bases. The CDR3 DNA reads as TGCAGCGTTGAGACCTTAGCGGGAGGCACAGATACGCAGTATTTT. The encoded protein is CSVETLAGGTDTQYF.